Listed below are T cell receptor beta chains from one sample, sequenced in a study of blood T cells in healthy people across ages. One entry per CDR3 protein results from TCRdb running MiXCR on the 5' RACE reads. The sample comprises roughly 1.5 million distinct CDR3 sequences, under 55% of which are singletons, and less than 5% rests with the top ten. The specimen was blood. These receptors all stem from a woman aged 18-30 years in good health. Each CDR3 is given with its conserved first and last residue. A D gene is named only where the DNA matches it firmly. Some rows have no size entry. The others give once, few or many, or a class for an expanded clone.

J gene: TRBJ2-3; clone size: -; V gene: TRBV4-2; D gene: -; CDR3 protein: CASSLHENTQYF; CDR3 DNA: TGTGCCAGCAGCCTTCATGAGAATACGCAGTATTTT
J gene: TRBJ2-4; clone size: few; V gene: TRBV5-1; D gene: TRBD2; CDR3 protein: CASSPGTSDKNIQYF; CDR3 DNA: TGCGCCAGCAGCCCCGGGACTAGCGACAAAAACATTCAGTACTTC
J gene: TRBJ2-5; clone size: once; V gene: TRBV12-5; D gene: -; CDR3 protein: CASGFQGAVQETQYF; CDR3 DNA: TGTGCTAGTGGTTTTCAAGGGGCAGTCCAAGAGACCCAGTACTTC
J gene: TRBJ2-7; clone size: few; V gene: TRBV14; D gene: -; CDR3 protein: CASSINGDYEQYF; CDR3 DNA: TGTGCCAGCAGCATTAACGGGGACTACGAGCAGTACTTC
J gene: TRBJ1-2; clone size: once; V gene: TRBV4-3; D gene: TRBD1; CDR3 protein: CASSQEGQAGNTF; CDR3 DNA: TGCGCCAGCAGCCAAGAGGGACAGGCCGGTAACACCTTC
J gene: TRBJ2-7; clone size: -; V gene: TRBV30; D gene: -; CDR3 protein: CAWAPSLAYEQYF; CDR3 DNA: TGTGCCTGGGCCCCGAGTCTAGCCTACGAGCAGTACTTC
J gene: TRBJ2-3; clone size: -; V gene: TRBV5-1; D gene: -; CDR3 protein: CASSSGRDGADTQYF; CDR3 DNA: TGCGCCAGCAGCTCCGGGCGGGACGGGGCAGATACGCAGTATTTT
J gene: TRBJ2-1; clone size: -; V gene: TRBV24-1; D gene: -; CDR3 protein: CATSDPLAGPFNEQFF; CDR3 DNA: TGTGCCACCAGTGACCCGCTTGCGGGACCCTTCAATGAGCAGTTCTTC
J gene: TRBJ2-7; clone size: -; V gene: TRBV6-5; D gene: -; CDR3 protein: CASSWRTSYEQYF; CDR3 DNA: TGTGCCAGCAGTTGGAGGACCTCCTACGAGCAGTACTTC
J gene: TRBJ2-3; clone size: -; V gene: TRBV6-2/TRBV6-3; D gene: -; CDR3 protein: CASSKGSTSFTDTQYF; CDR3 DNA: TGTGCCAGCAGTAAAGGGTCGACTAGTTTCACAGATACGCAGTATTTT
J gene: TRBJ1-2; clone size: -; V gene: TRBV7-6; D gene: -; CDR3 protein: CASNLEPTGGYTF; CDR3 DNA: TGTGCCAGCAACTTAGAGCCAACGGGTGGCTACACCTTC
J gene: TRBJ2-1; clone size: -; V gene: TRBV15; D gene: TRBD2; CDR3 protein: CAASRENSGVVDEQFF; CDR3 DNA: TGTGCCGCCAGCAGAGAGAATAGCGGGGTAGTCGATGAGCAGTTCTTC
J gene: TRBJ2-7; clone size: -; V gene: TRBV11-2; D gene: TRBD2; CDR3 protein: CASSDPSGRVTYEQYF; CDR3 DNA: TGTGCCAGCAGCGATCCTAGCGGGAGAGTTACCTACGAGCAGTACTTC
J gene: TRBJ1-2; clone size: few; V gene: TRBV27; D gene: -; CDR3 protein: CASSFNSRPNYGYTF; CDR3 DNA: TGTGCCAGCAGTTTTAATAGTCGGCCTAACTATGGCTACACCTTC
J gene: TRBJ2-7; clone size: -; V gene: TRBV7-9; D gene: TRBD2; CDR3 protein: CASSLRDYNYEQYF; CDR3 DNA: TGTGCCAGCAGCCTCCGGGACTACAACTACGAGCAGTACTTC
J gene: TRBJ2-3; clone size: -; V gene: TRBV20-1; D gene: TRBD2; CDR3 protein: CSARGSSGGQEDTQYF; CDR3 DNA: TGCAGTGCTAGAGGATCCAGCGGGGGGCAGGAGGATACGCAGTATTTT
J gene: TRBJ1-2; clone size: -; V gene: TRBV28; D gene: -; CDR3 protein: CASSFPGRHYGYTF; CDR3 DNA: TGTGCCAGCAGTTTTCCAGGACGGCACTATGGCTACACCTTC
J gene: TRBJ2-6; clone size: many; V gene: TRBV6-5; D gene: TRBD1; CDR3 protein: CASGQDPAGANVLTF; CDR3 DNA: TGTGCCAGCGGACAGGACCCAGCTGGGGCCAACGTCCTGACTTTC